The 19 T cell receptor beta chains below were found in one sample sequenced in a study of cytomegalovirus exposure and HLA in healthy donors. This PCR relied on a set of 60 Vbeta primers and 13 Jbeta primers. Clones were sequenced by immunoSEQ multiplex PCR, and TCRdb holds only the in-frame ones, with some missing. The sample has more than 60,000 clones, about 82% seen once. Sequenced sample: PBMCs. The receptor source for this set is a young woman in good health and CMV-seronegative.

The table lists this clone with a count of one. CDR3 sequence (DNA): TGCAGCGGGAAGGGGGACAGGGGTGATGAGCAGTACTTC. Protein product: CSGKGDRGDEQYF. The V and J genes are TRBV29-1 and TRBJ2-7, with 10 bases matching TRBD1. The CDR3 is 13 amino acids. The germline CDR1 and CDR2 sequences are SQVTM and ANQGSEA. The V segment lost 7 bases and the J segment 7 bases; nucleotides outside the gene matches: 10.

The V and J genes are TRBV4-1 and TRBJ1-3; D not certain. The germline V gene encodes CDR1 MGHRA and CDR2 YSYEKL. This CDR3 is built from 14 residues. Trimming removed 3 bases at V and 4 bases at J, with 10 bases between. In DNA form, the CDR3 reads TGCGCCAGCAGCCAGACTACGAGGGGAAACACCATATATTTT. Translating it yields CASSQTTRGNTIYF.

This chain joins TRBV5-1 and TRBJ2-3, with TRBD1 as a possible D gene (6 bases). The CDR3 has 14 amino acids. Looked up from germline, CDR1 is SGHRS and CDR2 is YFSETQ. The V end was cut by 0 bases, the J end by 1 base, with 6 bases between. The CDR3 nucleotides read TGCGCCAGCAGCTTGGAGGGGGGCACAGATACGCAGTATTTT. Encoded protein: CASSLEGGTDTQYF.

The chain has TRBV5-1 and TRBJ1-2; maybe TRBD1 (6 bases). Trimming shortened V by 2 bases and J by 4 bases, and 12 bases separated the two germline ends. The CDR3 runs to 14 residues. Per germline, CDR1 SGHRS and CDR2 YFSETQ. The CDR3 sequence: CASSLLTGIYGYTF. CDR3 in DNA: TGCGCCAGCAGCTTACTGACAGGAATCTATGGCTACACCTTC. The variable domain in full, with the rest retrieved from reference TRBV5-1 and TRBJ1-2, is KAGVTQTPRYLIKTRGQQVTLSCSPISGHRSVSWYQQTPGQGLQFLFEYFSETQRNKGNFPGRFSGRQFSNSRSEMNVSTLELGDSALYLCASSLLTGIYGYTFGSGTRLTVV.

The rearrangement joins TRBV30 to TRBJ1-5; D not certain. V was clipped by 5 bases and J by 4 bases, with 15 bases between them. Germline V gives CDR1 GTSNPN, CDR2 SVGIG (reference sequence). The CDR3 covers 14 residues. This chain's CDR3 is CAWGPGYFNQPQHF. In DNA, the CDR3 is TGTGCCTGGGGCCCGGGATACTTTAATCAGCCCCAGCATTTT.

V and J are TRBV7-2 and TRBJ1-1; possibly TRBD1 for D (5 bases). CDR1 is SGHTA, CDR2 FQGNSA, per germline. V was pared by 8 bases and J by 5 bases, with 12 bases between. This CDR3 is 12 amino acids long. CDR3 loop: CASGGVGTEAFF. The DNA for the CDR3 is TGTGCCAGCGGGGGGGTGGGGACTGAAGCTTTCTTT.

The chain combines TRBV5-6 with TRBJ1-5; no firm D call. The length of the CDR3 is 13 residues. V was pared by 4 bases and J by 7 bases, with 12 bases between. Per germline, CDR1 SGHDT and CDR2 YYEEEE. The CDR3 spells CASSVGLGQPQHF. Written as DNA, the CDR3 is TGTGCCAGCAGCGTAGGACTCGGCCAGCCCCAGCATTTT.

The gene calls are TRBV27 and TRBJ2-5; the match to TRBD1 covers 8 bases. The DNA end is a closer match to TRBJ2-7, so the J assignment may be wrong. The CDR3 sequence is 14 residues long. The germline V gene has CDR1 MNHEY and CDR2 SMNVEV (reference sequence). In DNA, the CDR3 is TGTGCCAGCAGTGACCAGGGGGCTGCCTACGAGCAGTACTTC. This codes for CASSDQGAAYEQYF.

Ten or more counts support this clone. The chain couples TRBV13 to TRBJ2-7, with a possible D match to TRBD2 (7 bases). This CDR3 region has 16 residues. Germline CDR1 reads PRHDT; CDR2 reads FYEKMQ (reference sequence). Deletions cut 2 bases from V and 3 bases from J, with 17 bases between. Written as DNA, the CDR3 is TGTGCCAGCAGCTTATGGGGCCAGCGGGACAACTACGAGCAGTACTTC. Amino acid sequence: CASSLWGQRDNYEQYF.

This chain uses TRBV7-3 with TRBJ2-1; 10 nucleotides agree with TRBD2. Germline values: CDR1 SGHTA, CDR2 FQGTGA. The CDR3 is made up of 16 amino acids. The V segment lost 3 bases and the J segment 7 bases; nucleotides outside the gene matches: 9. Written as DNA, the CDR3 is TGTGCCAGCAGCTTGTCCAGCGGGGGGGCAAGGAATGAGCAGTTCTTC. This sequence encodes CASSLSSGGARNEQFF.

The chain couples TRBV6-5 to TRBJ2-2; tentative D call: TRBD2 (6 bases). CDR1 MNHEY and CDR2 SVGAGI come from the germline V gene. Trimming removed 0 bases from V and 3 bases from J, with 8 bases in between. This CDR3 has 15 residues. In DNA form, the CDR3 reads TGTGCCAGCAGTTACTCTTGGAGGGACACCGGGGAGCTGTTTTTT. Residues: CASSYSWRDTGELFF.

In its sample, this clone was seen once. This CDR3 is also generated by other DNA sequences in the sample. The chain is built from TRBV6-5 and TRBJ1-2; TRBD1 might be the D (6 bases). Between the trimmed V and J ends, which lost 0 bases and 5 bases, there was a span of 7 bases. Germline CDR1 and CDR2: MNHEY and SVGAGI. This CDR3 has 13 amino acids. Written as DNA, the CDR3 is TGTGCCAGCAGTTACTCACAGGGTTATGGCTACACCTTC. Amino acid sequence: CASSYSQGYGYTF.

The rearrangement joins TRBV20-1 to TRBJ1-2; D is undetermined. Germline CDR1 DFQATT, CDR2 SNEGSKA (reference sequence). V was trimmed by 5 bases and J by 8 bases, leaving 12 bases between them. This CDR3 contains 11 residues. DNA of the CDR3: TGCAGTGCTTTCGCAGGTCTCGGCTACACCTTC. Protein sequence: CSAFAGLGYTF.

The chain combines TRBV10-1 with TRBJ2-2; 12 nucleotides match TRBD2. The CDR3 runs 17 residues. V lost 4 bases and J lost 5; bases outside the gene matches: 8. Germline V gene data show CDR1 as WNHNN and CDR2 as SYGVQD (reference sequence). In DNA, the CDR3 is TGCGCCAGCAGTGTATCGGGACTAGCGGGTAAAACCGGGGAGCTGTTTTTT. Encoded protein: CASSVSGLAGKTGELFF.

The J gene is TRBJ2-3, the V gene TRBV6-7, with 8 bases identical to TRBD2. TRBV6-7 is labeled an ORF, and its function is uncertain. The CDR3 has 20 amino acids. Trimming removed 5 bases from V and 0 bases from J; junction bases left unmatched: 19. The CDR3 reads CASSLCRCSGGRTSTDTQYF. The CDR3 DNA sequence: TGTGCCAGCAGTCTCTGCCGTTGCAGCGGGGGACGAACTAGCACAGATACGCAGTATTTT.

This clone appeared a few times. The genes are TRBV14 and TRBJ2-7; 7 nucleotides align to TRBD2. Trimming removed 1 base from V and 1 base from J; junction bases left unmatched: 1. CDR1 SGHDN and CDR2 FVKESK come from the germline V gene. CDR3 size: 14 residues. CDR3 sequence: CASSQVGGSYEQYF. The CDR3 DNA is TGTGCCAGCAGCCAAGTCGGGGGGTCCTACGAGCAGTACTTC.

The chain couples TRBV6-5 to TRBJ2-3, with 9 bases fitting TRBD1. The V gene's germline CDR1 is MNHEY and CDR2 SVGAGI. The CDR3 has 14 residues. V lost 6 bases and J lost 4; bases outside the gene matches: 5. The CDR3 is CASSVTGGSDTQYF. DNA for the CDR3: TGTGCCAGCAGCGTTACAGGGGGCTCAGATACGCAGTATTTT.

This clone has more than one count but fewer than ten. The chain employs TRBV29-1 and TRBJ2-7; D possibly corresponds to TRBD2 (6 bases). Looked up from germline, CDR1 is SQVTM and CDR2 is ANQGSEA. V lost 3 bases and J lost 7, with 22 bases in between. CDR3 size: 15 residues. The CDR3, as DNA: TGCAGCGTTGATGTAGGGCGGGACTCCTCCTTAGAGCAGTACTTC. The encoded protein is CSVDVGRDSSLEQYF.

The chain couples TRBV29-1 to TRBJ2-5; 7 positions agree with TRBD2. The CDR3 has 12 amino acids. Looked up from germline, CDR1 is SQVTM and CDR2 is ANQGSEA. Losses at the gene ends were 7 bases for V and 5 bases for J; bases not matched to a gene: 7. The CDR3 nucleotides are TGCAGCGCCCTGCTGCGGGGGGAGACCCAGTACTTC. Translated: CSALLRGETQYF.